The rows below give T cell receptor beta chains drawn from one sample of a study of cytomegalovirus exposure and HLA in healthy donors. Some clones are missing from TCRdb's copy, which holds only in-frame ones; the method was immunoSEQ multiplex PCR. Among more than 85,000 clones, 83% were seen once, and the ten largest hold approximately 6.1%. Sequencing used PBMCs. These receptors originate from a man younger than 35 in good health and CMV-seronegative. Each CDR3 is given with its conserved first and last residue. Each record gives: CDR3 DNA, CDR3 protein, J gene, clone size, D gene, V gene. D genes are given only for firm matches. Some rows mark clone size as missing; the rest say once, few, many or name a class of expanded clone.

cdr3_nt: TGTGCCAGCAGCCTGGAAGGGGGACAGCCCCAGCATTTT
cdr3_aa: CASSLEGGQPQHF
j_call: TRBJ1-5
clone_size: -
d_call: -
v_call: TRBV4-2

cdr3_nt: TGTGCCAGCAGCTTAGGGCAGTTGAACTATGGCTACACCTTC
cdr3_aa: CASSLGQLNYGYTF
j_call: TRBJ1-2
clone_size: -
d_call: -
v_call: TRBV11-2

cdr3_nt: TGCGCCAGCAGCCAAGACAGGGGGTGGTCCTACGAGCAGTACTTC
cdr3_aa: CASSQDRGWSYEQYF
j_call: TRBJ2-7
clone_size: few
d_call: TRBD1
v_call: TRBV4-3

cdr3_nt: TGTGCCAGCAGACAGTTGAACACTGAAGCTTTCTTT
cdr3_aa: CASRQLNTEAFF
j_call: TRBJ1-1
clone_size: -
d_call: -
v_call: TRBV28

cdr3_nt: TGTGCCAGTATCCGGACTAGCGGGAGCGCTGACACGCAGTATTTT
cdr3_aa: CASIRTSGSADTQYF
j_call: TRBJ2-3
clone_size: -
d_call: TRBD2
v_call: TRBV19

cdr3_nt: TGTGCCAGTAGTACCCGCCAGACTAGCGGCCAAGAGACCCAGTACTTC
cdr3_aa: CASSTRQTSGQETQYF
j_call: TRBJ2-5
clone_size: -
d_call: TRBD2
v_call: TRBV19

cdr3_nt: TGTGCCAGCATGGCCGGGGTCAGCTCCTACGAGCAGTACTTC
cdr3_aa: CASMAGVSSYEQYF
j_call: TRBJ2-7
clone_size: -
d_call: -
v_call: TRBV13

cdr3_nt: TGTGCCAGCAGCTTAACCGGCACAGATACGCAGTATTTT
cdr3_aa: CASSLTGTDTQYF
j_call: TRBJ2-3
clone_size: -
d_call: -
v_call: TRBV7-3

cdr3_nt: TGCAGCGTTCGCCGGGGGAGGTATGGCTACACCTTC
cdr3_aa: CSVRRGRYGYTF
j_call: TRBJ1-2
clone_size: -
d_call: -
v_call: TRBV29-1

cdr3_nt: TGTGCCAGCAGCCGAGGCACGCTCTCTGGAAACACCATATATTTT
cdr3_aa: CASSRGTLSGNTIYF
j_call: TRBJ1-3
clone_size: -
d_call: -
v_call: TRBV7-8

cdr3_nt: TGCGCCAGCAGCCTGGGACAGGCCCCTGGCTATGGCTACACCTTC
cdr3_aa: CASSLGQAPGYGYTF
j_call: TRBJ1-2
clone_size: -
d_call: TRBD1
v_call: TRBV4-1

cdr3_nt: TGTGCCAGCAACGGAGGGACTGAAGCTTTCTTT
cdr3_aa: CASNGGTEAFF
j_call: TRBJ1-1
clone_size: -
d_call: -
v_call: TRBV6-1

cdr3_nt: TGCGCCAGCAGTCAAGGACAGGGGTTATCCTACGAGCAGTACTTC
cdr3_aa: CASSQGQGLSYEQYF
j_call: TRBJ2-7
clone_size: -
d_call: TRBD1
v_call: TRBV23-1

cdr3_nt: TGTGCCAGCAGCCTCCGGGACAGGGCTACATTCCTAGCCAAAAACATTCAGTACTTC
cdr3_aa: CASSLRDRATFLAKNIQYF
j_call: TRBJ2-4
clone_size: few
d_call: -
v_call: TRBV12-1

cdr3_nt: TGTGCCAGAAGCTTGGTGGGCGGGCCCAGCTCTGGGGCCAACGTCCTGACTTTC
cdr3_aa: CARSLVGGPSSGANVLTF
j_call: TRBJ2-6
clone_size: -
d_call: -
v_call: TRBV7-9

cdr3_nt: TGTGCCAGCAGCCCAAGGACAGGGGTGAGCGAGCAGTACTTC
cdr3_aa: CASSPRTGVSEQYF
j_call: TRBJ2-7
clone_size: few
d_call: TRBD1
v_call: TRBV9

cdr3_nt: TGTGCCAGCAGCTTGGGGACAGGAACCTACGAGCAGTACTTC
cdr3_aa: CASSLGTGTYEQYF
j_call: TRBJ2-7
clone_size: -
d_call: TRBD1
v_call: TRBV11-2

cdr3_nt: TGCGCCAGCAGCCCTACTGGACTAGCCGACCTCTCCTACAATGAGCAGTTCTTC
cdr3_aa: CASSPTGLADLSYNEQFF
j_call: TRBJ2-1
clone_size: -
d_call: TRBD2
v_call: TRBV4-3

cdr3_nt: TGTGCCAGCAGCCAAGTACACCGCGGTACGCAGTATTTT
cdr3_aa: CASSQVHRGTQYF
j_call: TRBJ2-3
clone_size: -
d_call: -
v_call: TRBV14

cdr3_nt: TGTGCCAGCACTTCAAGGGGGGACAGGGCGTTTGGCTACACCTTC
cdr3_aa: CASTSRGDRAFGYTF
j_call: TRBJ1-2
clone_size: -
d_call: TRBD1
v_call: TRBV2

cdr3_nt: TGCGCCAGCAGCACGACAGGCCCGAACACTGAAGCTTTCTTT
cdr3_aa: CASSTTGPNTEAFF
j_call: TRBJ1-1
clone_size: -
d_call: -
v_call: TRBV5-1

cdr3_nt: TGCAGTGCTAGAGCGGGGGCTGAAGCTTTCTTT
cdr3_aa: CSARAGAEAFF
j_call: TRBJ1-1
clone_size: -
d_call: -
v_call: TRBV20-1

cdr3_nt: TGCAGCGTCGGGACAGGGGCTTCCTACGAGCAGTACTTC
cdr3_aa: CSVGTGASYEQYF
j_call: TRBJ2-7
clone_size: few
d_call: TRBD1
v_call: TRBV29-1

cdr3_nt: TGTGCCATCAGTGAAGGGCAGGGAATTGCCTCTACTAACTATGGCTACACCTTC
cdr3_aa: CAISEGQGIASTNYGYTF
j_call: TRBJ1-2
clone_size: -
d_call: -
v_call: TRBV10-3

cdr3_nt: TGTGCCAGCAGTGAAGGGGTCAGGGGCGAGCAGTACTTC
cdr3_aa: CASSEGVRGEQYF
j_call: TRBJ2-7
clone_size: -
d_call: -
v_call: TRBV6-5

cdr3_nt: TGCGCCAGCAGCTTTGAAGCCGTCTCCTACAATGAGCAGTTCTTC
cdr3_aa: CASSFEAVSYNEQFF
j_call: TRBJ2-1
clone_size: -
d_call: -
v_call: TRBV5-1

cdr3_nt: TGTGCCAGCAGCCTGGACAGGAACACTGAAGCTTTCTTT
cdr3_aa: CASSLDRNTEAFF
j_call: TRBJ1-1
clone_size: -
d_call: -
v_call: TRBV11-3